These 29 T cell receptor beta chains came from one sample sequenced in a study of immune evolution from preneoplasia to lung adenocarcinoma. Sequenced by immunoSEQ multiplex PCR; TCRdb stores in-frame clones only, minus some. The sample has 5,800 or so clones; roughly 79% are singletons. Sequencing used FFPE adjacent normal lung tissue. These receptors all come from an older donor with lung adenocarcinoma.

This clone was detected a few times. This chain links TRBV18 with TRBJ2-7; 9 nucleotides match TRBD1. The CDR3 is 14 residues long. The J segment lost 4 bases and the V segment lost 8 bases, leaving 9 bases of the junction unmatched. The germline CDR1 and CDR2 sequences are KGHSH and LQKENI. CDR3 residues: CASTRTGGAYEQYF. Here the CDR3 DNA reads TGTGCCAGCACGCGAACAGGGGGCGCATACGAGCAGTACTTC.

The chain uses TRBV2 and TRBJ2-7; 12 bases match TRBD2. The V gene's germline CDR1 is SNHLY and CDR2 FYNNEI. The CDR3 covers 15 residues. V dropped 4 bases and J dropped 6; count of bases not matched to a gene: 7. The CDR3 region is CASSARLAGEAEQYF. CDR3 nucleotide sequence: TGTGCCAGCAGTGCCAGACTAGCGGGAGAAGCCGAGCAGTACTTC.

The chain employs TRBV19 and TRBJ1-3; D uncertain. The CDR3 covers 17 residues. Deletions cut 3 bases from V and 2 bases from J, with 17 bases between. Germline CDR1 LNHDA, CDR2 SQIVND (reference sequence). The CDR3 DNA reads as TGTGCCAGTAGTATCAGTTTCCAGAACCTTGCTGGAAACACCATATATTTT. Protein: CASSISFQNLAGNTIYF.

The chain joins TRBV4-1 to TRBJ2-7, with 10 positions matching TRBD2. The germline gives CDR1 MGHRA, CDR2 YSYEKL. V shed 3 bases and J 3 bases; nucleotides not matched to a gene: 8. The CDR3 has 16 amino acids. Here the CDR3 reads CASSQGLAKPNYEQYF. In DNA form, the CDR3 reads TGCGCCAGCAGCCAGGGACTAGCGAAACCTAACTACGAGCAGTACTTC.

The chain combines TRBV14 with TRBJ1-2; D not certain. CDR3 size: 15 residues. CDR1 is SGHDN, CDR2 FVKESK, per germline. Trimming stripped 0 bases from V and 4 bases from J, with 12 bases between. DNA for the CDR3: TGTGCCAGCAGCCAAGATCCCCAACGGGGCTATGGCTACACCTTC. It yields the protein CASSQDPQRGYGYTF.

This clone has just a few counts. The J gene is TRBJ2-7, the V gene TRBV29-1; D is ambiguous. In germline, CDR1 is SQVTM, CDR2 ANQGSEA. Trimming cost V 5 bases and J 3 bases, with 14 bases left between them. CDR3 length: 13 amino acids. CDR3 bases: TGCAGCGTTAGTACTTTTTTTGGCTACGAGCAGTACTTC. Translated, it gives CSVSTFFGYEQYF.

Only a few counts were recorded for this clone. This chain uses TRBV19 with TRBJ2-1; D perhaps matches TRBD2 (5 bases). In germline, CDR1 is LNHDA, CDR2 SQIVND (reference sequence). This CDR3 comprises 13 residues. Trimming removed 3 bases from V and 4 bases from J, with 7 bases in between. CDR3 sequence: CASSIGLYNEQFF. The DNA for the CDR3 is TGTGCCAGTAGTATTGGACTTTACAATGAGCAGTTCTTC.

This chain uses TRBV5-4 with TRBJ1-2; D gene unclear. V was clipped by 0 bases and J by 3 bases, with 3 bases between them. CDR1 is SGHNT and CDR2 is YYREEE in the germline V gene (reference sequence). This CDR3 is 12 amino acids long. The DNA of the CDR3 is TGTGCCAGCAGCTTGGATGACTATGGCTACACCTTC. Translation: CASSLDDYGYTF.

V and J are TRBV4-1 and TRBJ2-5; 7 bases match TRBD2. The CDR3 contains 15 residues. Germline V gene sequence: CDR1 MGHRA, CDR2 YSYEKL. V was clipped by 0 bases and J by 6 bases; unmatched bases: 7. The CDR3 DNA is TGCGCCAGCAGCCAAGACAGCGGGACGAGGAAGACCCAGTACTTC. Its translation is CASSQDSGTRKTQYF.

The gene calls are TRBV5-4 and TRBJ1-2, with TRBD1 matching 10 bases. This CDR3 has 16 residues. Trimming at V came to 0 bases and at J to 4 bases, leaving 6 bases not matched to a gene. From germline, CDR1 is SGHNT and CDR2 YYREEE (reference sequence). The CDR3 nucleotides are TGTGCCAGCAGCTTGGGGGCCGGGACAGGGGCCTATGGCTACACCTTC. Amino acid sequence: CASSLGAGTGAYGYTF.

This chain links TRBV10-2 with TRBJ1-5; weak D call: TRBD1 (6 bases). The CDR3 runs 13 residues. Germline V CDR1 and CDR2: WSHSY, SAAADI. Trimming pared 6 bases from V and 4 bases from J, leaving 10 bases between. The CDR3, as DNA: TGCGCCAGCAGCCCGACAGGAAATCAGCCCCAGCATTTT. Protein product: CASSPTGNQPQHF.

This chain connects TRBV11-2 to TRBJ2-1, with D maybe TRBD1 (6 bases). V lost 1 base and J lost 7, with 8 bases in between. There are 13 residues in the CDR3. The germline V gene has CDR1 SGHAT and CDR2 FQNNGV. The CDR3 region has the DNA TGTGCCAGCAGCTTAGCGCAGGGGAATGAGCAGTTCTTC. This translates into CASSLAQGNEQFF.

The genes are TRBV9 and TRBJ2-1; TRBD2 matches at 8 bases. Germline V gene lookup returns CDR1 SGDLS and CDR2 YYNGEE. CDR3 length: 16 residues. The J segment lost 3 bases and the V segment lost 0 bases, leaving 5 bases of the junction unmatched. CDR3: CASSVAGGGNYNEQFF. The CDR3 region has the DNA TGTGCCAGCAGCGTAGCGGGCGGGGGGAACTACAATGAGCAGTTCTTC. The full variable domain, completed using reference TRBV9 and TRBJ2-1, is DSGVTQTPKHLITATGQRVTLRCSPRSGDLSVYWYQQSLDQGLQFLIQYYNGEERAKGNILERFSAQQFPDLHSELNLSSLELGDSALYFCASSVAGGGNYNEQFFGPGTRLTVL.

V gene TRBV18 combines with J gene TRBJ2-5, with a possible D match to TRBD2 (6 bases). CDR1 is KGHSH, CDR2 LQKENI, per germline. This CDR3 region has 13 residues. With 2 bases removed from V and 5 bases from J, the gap between germline ends came to 9 bases. The CDR3 bases are TGTGCCAGCTCACCAGGGGAGGCGGAGACCCAGTACTTC. Its protein is CASSPGEAETQYF.

This clone came up once. The chain is built from TRBV9 and TRBJ2-2; tentative D call: TRBD1 (5 bases). Germline V gives CDR1 SGDLS, CDR2 YYNGEE. The V gene lost 3 bases and the J gene lost 6 bases, with 18 bases spanning the gap. There are 16 residues in the CDR3. The DNA for the CDR3 is TGTGCCAGCAGCGCGACAGTGTGGATGACCTCCGGGGAGCTGTTTTTT. This translates into CASSATVWMTSGELFF.

The J gene is TRBJ2-2, the V gene TRBV27; D not resolved. Trimming stripped 6 bases from V and 0 bases from J, with 8 bases between. This CDR3 spans 14 amino acids. Germline V gene lookup returns CDR1 MNHEY and CDR2 SMNVEV (reference sequence). The DNA for the CDR3 is TGTGCCAGCAGGGGCTGGGCGAACACCGGGGAGCTGTTTTTT. Translating it yields CASRGWANTGELFF.

The chain combines TRBV4-2 with TRBJ2-5; no clear D. The V gene lost 2 bases and the J gene lost 3 bases, with 10 bases spanning the gap. The germline V gene has CDR1 LGHNA and CDR2 YNFKEQ. This CDR3 has 14 residues. CDR3 DNA sequence: TGTGCCAGCAGCCAACCTCAGAAGGAAGAGACCCAGTACTTC. Amino acids: CASSQPQKEETQYF.

The sample holds a few counts of this clone. J is TRBJ1-1 and V is TRBV29-1; D gene ambiguous. Trimming removed 5 bases at V and 5 bases at J, with 6 bases between. Germline V gene sequence: CDR1 SQVTM, CDR2 ANQGSEA. CDR3 length: 10 residues. CDR3 DNA: TGCAGCGTTACCAGGACTGAAGCTTTCTTT. Translation: CSVTRTEAFF. Full variable domain (outside the CDR3, taken from reference TRBV29-1 and TRBJ1-1): SAVISQKPSRDICQRGTSLTIQCQVDSQVTMMFWYRQQPGQSLTLIATANQGSEATYESGFVIDKFPISRPNLTFSTLTVSNMSPEDSSIYLCSVTRTEAFFGQGTRLTVV.

The chain combines TRBV4-1 with TRBJ2-2, with D uncertain. V was shortened by 1 base and J by 3 bases, with 18 bases between the two germline ends. In germline, CDR1 is MGHRA, CDR2 YSYEKL. This CDR3 has 18 residues. The CDR3 DNA reads as TGCGCCAGCAGCCAAGGGTTCTTAAGGACGGCGGACACCGGGGAGCTGTTTTTT. This encodes CASSQGFLRTADTGELFF.

This clone came up a few times. This chain connects TRBV2 to TRBJ2-5; 9 bases fit TRBD1. The V gene end was trimmed by 6 bases and the J gene end by 4 bases; junction bases not matched to a gene: 3. Germline CDR1 SNHLY, CDR2 FYNNEI. The length of the CDR3 is 13 residues. CDR3 sequence (DNA): TGTGCCAGCAGCCAGACAGGGGGAGAGACCCAGTACTTC. Protein sequence: CASSQTGGETQYF.

The chain couples TRBV30 to TRBJ1-6; D unclear. CDR1 and CDR2 from the germline V gene are GTSNPN and SVGIG (reference sequence). The CDR3 contains 12 residues. Trimming took off 4 bases at V and 8 bases at J, with 9 bases between the two ends. CDR3 DNA: TGTGCCTGGACACCCGGGGATTCACCCCTCCACTTT. This sequence encodes CAWTPGDSPLHF.

The chain recombines TRBV11-2 with TRBJ2-3; perhaps TRBD1 as D (6 bases). Germline V CDR1 and CDR2: SGHAT, FQNNGV. There are 16 residues in the CDR3. Trimming removed 3 bases at V and 0 bases at J, with 13 bases between. The CDR3 DNA is TGTGCCAGCAGCTTCACAGGGATGGGGAGCACAGATACGCAGTATTTT. It codes for CASSFTGMGSTDTQYF.

The J gene is TRBJ2-1, the V gene TRBV11-3; a weak D match, TRBD2 (5 bases). Trimming pared 5 bases from V and 5 bases from J, leaving 10 bases between. This CDR3 region has 13 residues. In germline, CDR1 is SGHNT, CDR2 YENEEA. CDR3 nucleotide sequence: TGTGCCAGCAGCGTGGACGGGAACAATGAGCAGTTCTTC. Translation: CASSVDGNNEQFF.

The rearrangement uses TRBV15 and TRBJ2-7; the D is unclear. The germline V gene encodes CDR1 LNHNV and CDR2 YYDKDF (reference sequence). The CDR3 consists of 13 residues. The V and J ends lost 3 bases and 0 bases respectively, with 6 bases between them. CDR3 DNA sequence: TGTGCCACCAGCAGCCGTACCTCCTACGAGCAGTACTTC. Its translation: CATSSRTSYEQYF.

In the case of this clone: One end of the junction is discordant with germline, which a read error may explain. Other DNA sequences in this specimen translate into the identical CDR3. The chain has TRBV7-2 and TRBJ1-3; D is ambiguous. There are 16 residues in the CDR3. CDR1 and CDR2 (germline): SGHTA, FQGNSA. The CDR3: CASSLGSGFSGNTIYF. The CDR3 bases are TGTGCCAGCAGCTTAGGGTCGGGGTTCTCTGGAAACACCATATATTTC.

The table lists this clone with a count of one. V gene TRBV7-3 combines with J gene TRBJ2-1; unclear D gene. CDR1 SGHTA and CDR2 FQGTGA come from the germline V gene. This CDR3 contains 16 residues. V was pared by 4 bases and J by 0 bases, with 13 bases between. DNA for the CDR3: TGTGCCAGCAGCTCTTATGGGCCGAGCTCCTACAATGAGCAGTTCTTC. As protein: CASSSYGPSSYNEQFF.

This clone is judged large. DNA of the CDR3: TGTGCCAGCAGTTCCGGGCCGCGGGCTGAAGCTTTCTTT. Its protein product is CASSSGPRAEAFF. This sequence joins TRBV6-5 and TRBJ1-1; D is unclear. Germline-derived CDR1 and CDR2 are MNHEY and SVGAGI. V lost 4 bases to trimming and J lost 6 bases, with 12 bases between them. The CDR3 is 13 amino acids.

The V call is TRBV10-3, the J call TRBJ2-3, with a possible D match to TRBD1 (6 bases). The CDR3 is made up of 16 amino acids. From germline, CDR1 is ENHRY and CDR2 SYGVKD. V lost 7 bases to trimming and J lost 0 bases, with 17 bases between them. The CDR3 here is CAIKPGTHLSTDTQYF. CDR3 bases: TGTGCCATCAAACCTGGGACACACCTAAGCACAGATACGCAGTATTTT.

In its sample, this clone was seen a few times. The chain links TRBV7-8 to TRBJ2-5, with D possibly matching TRBD2 (5 bases). Germline CDR1 SGHVS, CDR2 FQNEAQ. Trimming removed 5 bases from V and 3 bases from J, with 16 bases in between. This CDR3 is 15 amino acids long. The CDR3 here is CASSTGGGRKETQYF. Here the CDR3 DNA reads TGTGCCAGCAGCACCGGAGGCGGGCGGAAAGAGACCCAGTACTTC.